This is a list of T cell receptor beta chains from one sample in a study of OX40 agonist ivuxolimab in advanced cancers. The repertoire was sequenced with immunoSEQ multiplex PCR; TCRdb's copy has only in-frame clones and lacks some. Here the sample spans more than 12,000 clones, around 93% being singletons. The sequencing here drew on CD4+ or CD8+ T cells sorted from blood, taken in a trial of the OX40 agonist ivuxolimab. The receptors come from an adult with an advanced solid tumor such as melanoma, head and neck, liver or kidney cancer. Both conserved end residues are part of each CDR3. A D gene is named only where the DNA matches it firmly. Where a row states a size, it is once, few, many or the class of an expanded clone; other rows omit it.

TRBD1 | TRBJ2-5 | TRBV15 | NA | TGTGCCACCAGTATTGGACAGGGGGGGGAGACCCAGTACTTC | CATSIGQGGETQYF
NA | TRBJ1-1 | TRBV7-9 | few | TGTGCCAACGAAGTCCAAGAAGCTTTCTTT | CANEVQEAFF
NA | TRBJ1-1 | TRBV11-2 | NA | TGTGCCAGCAACATCCTCCGGGGGGGAAACACTGAAGCTTTCTTT | CASNILRGGNTEAFF
NA | TRBJ2-1 | TRBV30 | NA | TGTGCCTGGAGTAGGACTGACACCTACAATGAGCAGTTCTTC | CAWSRTDTYNEQFF
NA | TRBJ1-2 | TRBV10-3 | once | TGTGCCATCAGTGAGGGGGCGAATGGCTACACCTTC | CAISEGANGYTF
TRBD2 | TRBJ2-2 | TRBV5-6 | once | TGTGCCAGCAGCTTGAATGGACTAGCGGGTCCCGGGGAGCTGTTTTTT | CASSLNGLAGPGELFF
TRBD1 | TRBJ1-5 | TRBV28 | NA | TGTGCCAGCAACGACAGGGGACAGCCCCAGCATTTT | CASNDRGQPQHF
TRBD1 | TRBJ2-3 | TRBV6-5 | NA | TGTGCCAGCAGTTACCGAACAGGGGGCGGCACAGATACGCAGTATTTT | CASSYRTGGGTDTQYF
TRBD1 | TRBJ2-1 | TRBV19 | once | TGTGCCAGTAGTATAGACAGGGGGCTCGGCAATGAGCAGTTCTTC | CASSIDRGLGNEQFF
NA | TRBJ2-1 | TRBV19 | NA | TGTGCCAGTAGTATAGCCCCAGCGTTTGGCGGGATAAACAATGAGCAGTTCTTC | CASSIAPAFGGINNEQFF
NA | TRBJ1-1 | TRBV5-1 | NA | TGCGCCAGCAGCTTGGTGTCGGGCACTGAAGCTTTCTTT | CASSLVSGTEAFF
NA | TRBJ1-2 | TRBV11-2 | NA | TGTGCCAGCAGCCCGATGAGTTTGATGGATTGCACCTTC | CASSPMSLMDCTF
NA | TRBJ1-3 | TRBV4-1 | NA | TGCGCCAGCAGCCCCTCTGTGGGGTTCTCTGGAAACACCATATATTTT | CASSPSVGFSGNTIYF